This TCR beta chain was captured in a study of tumor-infiltrating lymphocytes in glioblastoma multiforme. Three nested ARM-PCR rounds with V-beta and C-beta primers built TCRB libraries. TCRdb reanalysed the multiplex PCR reads using MiXCR and keeps one entry per CDR3 protein. The sample yields about 15,000 distinct CDR3 sequences, about 69% seen once. The CDR3 runs to 16 residues. CDR1 is SGHRS and CDR2 is YFSETQ in the germline V gene. Comments on this clonotype: The junction does not match germline at one end; this may be a read error.

This clonotype originated in a male donor with glioblastoma. Sequenced input: brain tumor tissue. V gene TRBV5-1 combines with J gene TRBJ2-1, with TRBD2 matching over 8 bases. CDR3 loop: CASRRTSRRVDNGQFF. CDR3 DNA sequence: TGCGCCAGCAGACGGACTAGCAGGAGGGTAGACAATGGGCAGTTCTTC.